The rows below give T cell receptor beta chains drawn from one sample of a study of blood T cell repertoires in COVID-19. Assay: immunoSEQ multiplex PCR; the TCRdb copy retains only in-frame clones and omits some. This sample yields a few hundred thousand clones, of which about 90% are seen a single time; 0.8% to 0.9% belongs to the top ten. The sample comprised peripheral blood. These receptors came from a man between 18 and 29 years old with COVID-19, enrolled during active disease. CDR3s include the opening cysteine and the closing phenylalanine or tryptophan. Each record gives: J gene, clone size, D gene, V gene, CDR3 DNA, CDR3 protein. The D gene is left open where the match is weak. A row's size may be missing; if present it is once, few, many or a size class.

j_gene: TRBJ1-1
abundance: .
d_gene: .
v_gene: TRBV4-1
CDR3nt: TGCGCCAGCAGCTCCTCGGGAGGGAACACTGAAGCTTTCTTT
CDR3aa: CASSSSGGNTEAFF

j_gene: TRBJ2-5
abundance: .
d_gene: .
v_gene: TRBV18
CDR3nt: TGTGCCAGCTCACCTCTTATGATAGGGGACCAAGAGACCCAGTACTTC
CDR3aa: CASSPLMIGDQETQYF

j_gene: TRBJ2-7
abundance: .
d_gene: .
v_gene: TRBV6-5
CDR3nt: TGTGCCAGCAGTTACTCGAGCTACTACGAGCAGTACTTC
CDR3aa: CASSYSSYYEQYF

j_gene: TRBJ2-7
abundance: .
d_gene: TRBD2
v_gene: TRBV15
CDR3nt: TGTGCCACCAGCAGAGAAGAGCGGGGGCCATCCTACGAGCAGTACTTC
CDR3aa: CATSREERGPSYEQYF

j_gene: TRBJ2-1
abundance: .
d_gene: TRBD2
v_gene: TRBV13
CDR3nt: TGTGCCAGCAGCTTATCCCTTAGCGGGAGCTCCTACAATGAGCAGTTCTTC
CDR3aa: CASSLSLSGSSYNEQFF

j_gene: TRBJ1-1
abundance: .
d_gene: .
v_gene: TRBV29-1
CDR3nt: TGCAGCGTTGATTCTCCGGGGATGAACACTGAAGCTTTCTTT
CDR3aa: CSVDSPGMNTEAFF

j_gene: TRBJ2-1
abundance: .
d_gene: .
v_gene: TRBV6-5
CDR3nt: TGTGCCAGCAGTTACACCTCTCGGGGGTCCTACAATGAGCAGTTCTTC
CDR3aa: CASSYTSRGSYNEQFF

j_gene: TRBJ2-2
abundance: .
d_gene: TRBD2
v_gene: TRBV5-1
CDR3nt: TGCGCCAGCAGCTTGGGTCCTAGCGGGACCGGGGAGCTGTTTTTT
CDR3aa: CASSLGPSGTGELFF

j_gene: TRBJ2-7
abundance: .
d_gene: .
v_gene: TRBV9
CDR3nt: TGTGCCAGCAGCGTAGCTACGGGGGACAGCGAGCAGTACTTC
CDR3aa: CASSVATGDSEQYF

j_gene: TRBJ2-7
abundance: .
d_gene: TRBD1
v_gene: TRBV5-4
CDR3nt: TGTGCCAGCAGCTCCCGACAGGGCAGCCTCTACGAGCAGTACTTC
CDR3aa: CASSSRQGSLYEQYF

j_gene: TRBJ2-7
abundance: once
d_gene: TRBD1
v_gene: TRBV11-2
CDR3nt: TGTGCCAGCAGCTTAGGAACAGGGGTAAACGAGCAGTACTTC
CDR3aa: CASSLGTGVNEQYF

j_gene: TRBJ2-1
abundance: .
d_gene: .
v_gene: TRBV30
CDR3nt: TGTGCCTGGAGTGTGATGGAGGGAAGCGAGCAGTTCTTC
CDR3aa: CAWSVMEGSEQFF

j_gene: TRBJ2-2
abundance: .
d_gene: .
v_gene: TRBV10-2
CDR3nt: TGCGCCAGCAGCGAGACAGGCCACACCGGGGAGCTGTTTTTT
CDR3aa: CASSETGHTGELFF

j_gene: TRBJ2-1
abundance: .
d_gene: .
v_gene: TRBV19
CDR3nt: TGTGCCAGTAGTATAGCCGGGAGAGGGGACAATGAGCAGTTCTTC
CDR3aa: CASSIAGRGDNEQFF

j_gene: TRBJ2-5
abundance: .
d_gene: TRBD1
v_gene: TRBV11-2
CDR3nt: TGTGCCAGCAGCTCAGACAGGGGAGTGGGGACCCAGTACTTC
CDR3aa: CASSSDRGVGTQYF

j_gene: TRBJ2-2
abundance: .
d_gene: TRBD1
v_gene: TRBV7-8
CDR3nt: TGTGCCAGCAGCCCGACAGGGTGGGGGAACACCGGGGAGCTGTTTTTT
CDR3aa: CASSPTGWGNTGELFF

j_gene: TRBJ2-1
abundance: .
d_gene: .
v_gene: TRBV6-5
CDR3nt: TGTGCCAGCAGTTACTCGGTAGGGGGAGAGCAGTTCTTC
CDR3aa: CASSYSVGGEQFF

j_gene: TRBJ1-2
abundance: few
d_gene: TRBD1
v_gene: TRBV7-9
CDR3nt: TGTGCCAGCAGCTCGGGACAGGGCGAGCGCTACACCTTC
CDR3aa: CASSSGQGERYTF

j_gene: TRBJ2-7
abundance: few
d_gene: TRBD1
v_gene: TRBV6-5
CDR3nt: TGTGCCAGCATAAGTCGACAGGGTTTCGAGCAGTACTTC
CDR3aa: CASISRQGFEQYF

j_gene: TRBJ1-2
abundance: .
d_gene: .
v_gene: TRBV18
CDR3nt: TGTGCCAGCTCACCGGGTGGGCGTTTGAGCTGGGCCTATGGCTACACCTTC
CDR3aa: CASSPGGRLSWAYGYTF

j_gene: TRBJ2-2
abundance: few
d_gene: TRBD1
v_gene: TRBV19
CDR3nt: TGTGCCAGTAGTAGTGACAGGGCCGGGGAGCTGTTTTTT
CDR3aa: CASSSDRAGELFF

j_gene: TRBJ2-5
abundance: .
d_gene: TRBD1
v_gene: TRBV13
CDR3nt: TGTGCCAGCAGCTCGGGACAGCAAGAGACCCAGTACTTC
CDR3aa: CASSSGQQETQYF

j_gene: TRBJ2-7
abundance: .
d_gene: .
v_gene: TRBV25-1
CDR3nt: TGTGCCAGCAGTGACGGGGAGCAGTACTTC
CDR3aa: CASSDGEQYF

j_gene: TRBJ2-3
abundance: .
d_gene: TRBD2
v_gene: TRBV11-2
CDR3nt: TGTGCCAGCAGCTCCGCGTTAGCGGGGGGGACAGATACGCAGTATTTT
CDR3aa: CASSSALAGGTDTQYF

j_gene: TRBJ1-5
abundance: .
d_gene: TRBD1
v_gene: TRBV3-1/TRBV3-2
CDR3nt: TGTGCCAGCAGCCAAGGCGCCGGACAGGGGGCCCTTTTTAATCAGCCCCAGCATTTT
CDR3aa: CASSQGAGQGALFNQPQHF

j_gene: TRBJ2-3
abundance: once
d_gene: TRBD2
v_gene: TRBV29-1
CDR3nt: TGCAGCGTTTTCGGGGGGTTTACAGATACGCAGTATTTT
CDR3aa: CSVFGGFTDTQYF

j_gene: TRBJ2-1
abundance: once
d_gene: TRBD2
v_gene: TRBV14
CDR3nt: TGTGCCAGCAGCCCCCGGGGTAGCGGGAGAGCGCGGAACAATGAGCAGTTCTTC
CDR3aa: CASSPRGSGRARNNEQFF

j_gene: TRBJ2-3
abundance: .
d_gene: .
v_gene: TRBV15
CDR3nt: TGTGCCACCAGCAGAGGGGAGGTACCAGATACGCAGTATTTT
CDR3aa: CATSRGEVPDTQYF

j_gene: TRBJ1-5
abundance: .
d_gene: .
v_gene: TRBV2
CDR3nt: TGTGCCAGCAGTGAACTAGCAGGTAGTCAGCCCCAGCATTTT
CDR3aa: CASSELAGSQPQHF

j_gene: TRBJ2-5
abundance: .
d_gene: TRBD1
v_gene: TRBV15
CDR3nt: TGTGCCACCAGGGCACAGGGGGCTGAGGAGACCCAGTACTTC
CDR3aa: CATRAQGAEETQYF

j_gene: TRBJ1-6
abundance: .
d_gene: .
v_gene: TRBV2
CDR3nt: TGTGCCAGCAAGACCGGAGGGGCCCTCCACTTT
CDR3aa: CASKTGGALHF

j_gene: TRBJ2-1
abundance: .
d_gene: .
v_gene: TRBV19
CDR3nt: TGTGCCAGTAGCCTAGGGGGCGGGACCCCCAATGAGCAGTTCTTC
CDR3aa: CASSLGGGTPNEQFF

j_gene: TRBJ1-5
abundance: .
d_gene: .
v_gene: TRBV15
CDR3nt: TGTGCCACCGAGAAAAGGACAGCCACTTACCAGCCCCAGCATTTT
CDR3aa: CATEKRTATYQPQHF

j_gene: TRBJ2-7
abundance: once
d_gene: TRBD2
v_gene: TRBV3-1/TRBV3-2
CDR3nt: TGTGCCAGCAGCCAAGTCTGGCGGGGGGGCCGTAATTACGAGCAGTACTTC
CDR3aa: CASSQVWRGGRNYEQYF

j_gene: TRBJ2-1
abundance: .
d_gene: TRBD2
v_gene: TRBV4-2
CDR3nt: TGTGCCAGCAGCCAGGGAGTTAAACTAGCGGGGGGGCGATCGGGGCTAGGTGAGCAGTTCTTC
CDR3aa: CASSQGVKLAGGRSGLGEQFF

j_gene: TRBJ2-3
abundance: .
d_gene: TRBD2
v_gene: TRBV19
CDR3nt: TGTGCCAGTGCGGGGGGGGCAGGGGCAGATACGCAGTATTTT
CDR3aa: CASAGGAGADTQYF

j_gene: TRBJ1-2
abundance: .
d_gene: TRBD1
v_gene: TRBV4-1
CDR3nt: TGCGCCAGCAGCCGCGGGACAGGACCCTATGGCTACACCTTC
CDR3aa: CASSRGTGPYGYTF

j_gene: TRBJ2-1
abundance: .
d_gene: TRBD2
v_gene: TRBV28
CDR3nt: TGTGCCAGCAACTCAGGCGGGGGGGATTACAATGAGCAGTTCTTC
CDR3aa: CASNSGGGDYNEQFF

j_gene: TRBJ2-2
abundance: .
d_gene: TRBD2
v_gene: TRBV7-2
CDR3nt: TGTGCCAGCAGCTCCGGGAGGGGCGCCGGGGAGCTGTTTTTT
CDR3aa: CASSSGRGAGELFF

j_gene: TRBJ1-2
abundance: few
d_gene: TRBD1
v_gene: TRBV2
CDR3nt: TGTGCCAGCAGTACCGGGACAGGGGGGAACTATGGCTACACCTTC
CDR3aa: CASSTGTGGNYGYTF

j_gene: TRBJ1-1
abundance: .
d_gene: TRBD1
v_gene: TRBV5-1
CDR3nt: TGCGCCAGCAGCCCGGGGACAGTGAACACTGAAGCTTTCTTT
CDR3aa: CASSPGTVNTEAFF

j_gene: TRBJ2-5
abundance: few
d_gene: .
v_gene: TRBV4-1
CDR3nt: TGCGCCAGCAGCCAAGATAGGAGCCCGGAGACCCAGTACTTC
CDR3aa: CASSQDRSPETQYF

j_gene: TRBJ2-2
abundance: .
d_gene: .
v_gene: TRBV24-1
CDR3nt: TGTGCCACCAGTGGGGCTGGAAACACCGGGGAGCTGTTTTTT
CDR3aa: CATSGAGNTGELFF

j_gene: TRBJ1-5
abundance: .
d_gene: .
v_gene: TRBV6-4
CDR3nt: TGTGCCAGCAGTGACTCATCCGGGAGGTACCAGCCCCAGCATTTT
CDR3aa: CASSDSSGRYQPQHF

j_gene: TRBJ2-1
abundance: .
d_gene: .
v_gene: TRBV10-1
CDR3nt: TGCGCCAGCAGTGAGTATCCAGGTAAAGATGAGCAGTTCTTC
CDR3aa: CASSEYPGKDEQFF

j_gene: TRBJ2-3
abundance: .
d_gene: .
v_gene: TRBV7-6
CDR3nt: TGTGCCAGCAGCTTGACAGTAAGGGATACGCAGTATTTT
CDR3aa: CASSLTVRDTQYF

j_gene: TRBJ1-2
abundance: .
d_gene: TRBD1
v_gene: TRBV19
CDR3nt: TGTGCCAGTAGTACCAAACCTCGGGACAGGGGCCATGGCTACACCTTC
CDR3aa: CASSTKPRDRGHGYTF

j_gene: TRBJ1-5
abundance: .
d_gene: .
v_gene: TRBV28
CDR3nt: TGTGCCAGCAGTTCCCTCGACGGGGTGAGCAATCAGCCCCAGCATTTT
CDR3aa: CASSSLDGVSNQPQHF

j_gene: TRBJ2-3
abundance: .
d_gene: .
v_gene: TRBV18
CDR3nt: TGTGCCAGCTCACCACCGAACAGGGGGGGGACAGATACGCAGTATTTT
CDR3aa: CASSPPNRGGTDTQYF